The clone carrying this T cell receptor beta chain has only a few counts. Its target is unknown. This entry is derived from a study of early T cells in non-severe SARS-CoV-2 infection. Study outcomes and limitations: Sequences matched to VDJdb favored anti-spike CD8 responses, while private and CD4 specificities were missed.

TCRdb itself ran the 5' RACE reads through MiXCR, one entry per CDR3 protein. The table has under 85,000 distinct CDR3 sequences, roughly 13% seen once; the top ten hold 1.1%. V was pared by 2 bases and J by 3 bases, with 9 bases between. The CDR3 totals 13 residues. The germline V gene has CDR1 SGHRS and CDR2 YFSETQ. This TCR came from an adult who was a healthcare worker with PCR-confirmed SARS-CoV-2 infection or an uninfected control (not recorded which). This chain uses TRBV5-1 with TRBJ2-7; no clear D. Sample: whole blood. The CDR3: CASSFESRYEQYF. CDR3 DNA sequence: TGCGCCAGCAGCTTCGAGTCCCGCTACGAGCAGTACTTC.